This section outlines one T cell receptor (beta chain) sequence together with its context. What it recognizes is unknown. The sample is drawn from a study of identical twins. Findings of the study overall: Instead of following the same donors, the conclusions were based on cross-sectional statistical analysis.

The CDR3 totals 13 residues. CDR1 and CDR2 (germline): WSHSY, SAAADI. V gave up 0 bases and J gave up 5 bases, with 7 bases separating them. MiXCR was run by TCRdb on the 5' RACE reads, yielding one entry per CDR3 protein. Here the sample spans 240,000 or so distinct CDR3 sequences, 8% to 11% being singletons. This sequence originates from a man aged 45-60 years in good health. The sample comprised memory T cells sorted from blood. V and J are TRBV10-2 and TRBJ1-1; D is undetermined. The CDR3 DNA is TGCGCCAGCAGTGAGTCGAGTCGAACTGAAGCTTTCTTT. As protein: CASSESSRTEAFF.